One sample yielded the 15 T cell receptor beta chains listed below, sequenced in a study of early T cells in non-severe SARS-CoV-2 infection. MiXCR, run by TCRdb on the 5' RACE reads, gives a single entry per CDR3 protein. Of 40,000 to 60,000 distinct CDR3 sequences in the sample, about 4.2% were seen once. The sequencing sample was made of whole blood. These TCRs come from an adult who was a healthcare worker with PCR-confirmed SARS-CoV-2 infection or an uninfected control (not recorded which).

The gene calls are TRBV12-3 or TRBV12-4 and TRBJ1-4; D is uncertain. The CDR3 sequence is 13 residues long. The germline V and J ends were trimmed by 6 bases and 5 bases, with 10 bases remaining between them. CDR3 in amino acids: CASSPTVNEKLFF. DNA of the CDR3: TGTGCCAGCAGCCCTACAGTAAATGAAAAACTGTTTTTT.

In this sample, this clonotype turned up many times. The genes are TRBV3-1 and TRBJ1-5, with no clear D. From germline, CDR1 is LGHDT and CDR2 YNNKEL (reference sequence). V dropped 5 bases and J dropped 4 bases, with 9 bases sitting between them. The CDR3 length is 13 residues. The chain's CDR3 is CASSYGQNQPQHF. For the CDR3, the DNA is TGTGCCAGCAGCTACGGGCAGAATCAGCCCCAGCATTTT.

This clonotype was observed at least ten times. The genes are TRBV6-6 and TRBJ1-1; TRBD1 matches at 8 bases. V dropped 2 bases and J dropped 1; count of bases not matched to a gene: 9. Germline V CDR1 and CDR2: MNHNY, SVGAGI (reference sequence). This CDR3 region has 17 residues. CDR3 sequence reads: CASSYKGHRGANTEAFF. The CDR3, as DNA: TGTGCCAGCAGTTACAAGGGTCACAGGGGGGCGAACACTGAAGCTTTCTTT.

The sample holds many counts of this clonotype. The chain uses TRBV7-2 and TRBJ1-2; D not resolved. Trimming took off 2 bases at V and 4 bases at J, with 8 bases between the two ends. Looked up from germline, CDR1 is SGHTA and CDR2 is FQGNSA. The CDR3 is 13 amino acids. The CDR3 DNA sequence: TGTGCCAGCAGCTTATTAAGCGGCTATGGCTACACCTTC. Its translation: CASSLLSGYGYTF.

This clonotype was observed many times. CDR3 bases: TGCAGCGTCGGGACTAGCGGGAGGGTGGCCTACGAGCAGTACTTC. It encodes CSVGTSGRVAYEQYF. This chain connects TRBV29-1 to TRBJ2-7; 16 nucleotides match TRBD2. The germline V gene encodes CDR1 SQVTM and CDR2 ANQGSEA. This CDR3 spans 15 amino acids. V lost 6 bases and J lost 2; bases outside the gene matches: 4.

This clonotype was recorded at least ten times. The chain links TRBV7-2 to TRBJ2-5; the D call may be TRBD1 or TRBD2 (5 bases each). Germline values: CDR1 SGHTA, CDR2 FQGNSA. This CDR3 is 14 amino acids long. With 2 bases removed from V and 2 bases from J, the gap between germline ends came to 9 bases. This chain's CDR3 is CASSLMRGQETQYF. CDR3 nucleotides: TGTGCCAGCAGCTTAATGAGGGGTCAAGAGACCCAGTACTTC.

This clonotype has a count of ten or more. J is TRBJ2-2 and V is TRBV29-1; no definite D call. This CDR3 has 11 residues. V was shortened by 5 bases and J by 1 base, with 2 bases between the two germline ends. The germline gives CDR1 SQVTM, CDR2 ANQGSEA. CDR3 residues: CSVQNTGELFF. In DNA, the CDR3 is TGCAGCGTTCAGAACACCGGGGAGCTGTTTTTT.

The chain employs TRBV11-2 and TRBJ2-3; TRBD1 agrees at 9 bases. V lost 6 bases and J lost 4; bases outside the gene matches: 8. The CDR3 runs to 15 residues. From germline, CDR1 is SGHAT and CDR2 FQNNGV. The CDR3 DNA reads TGTGCCAGCAGATGGGACAGGGCCTCCCCAGATACGCAGTATTTT. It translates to CASRWDRASPDTQYF.

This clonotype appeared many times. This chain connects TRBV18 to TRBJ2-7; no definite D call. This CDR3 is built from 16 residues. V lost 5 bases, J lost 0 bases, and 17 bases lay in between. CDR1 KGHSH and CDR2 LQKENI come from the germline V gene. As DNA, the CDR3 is TGTGCCAGCTCAGGAAGTCTGGCCAGAAGCTCCTACGAGCAGTACTTC. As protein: CASSGSLARSSYEQYF.

DNA for the CDR3: TGTGCCAGCAGTTTACGGCCACAGGGGGCGCCGGGAAACACCATATATTTT. Protein: CASSLRPQGAPGNTIYF. The chain combines TRBV28 with TRBJ1-3, with 9 bases lining up with TRBD1. The CDR3 is made up of 17 amino acids. Germline lookup yields CDR1 MDHEN and CDR2 SYDVKM. V lost 2 bases, J lost 4 bases, and 9 bases stayed unmatched.

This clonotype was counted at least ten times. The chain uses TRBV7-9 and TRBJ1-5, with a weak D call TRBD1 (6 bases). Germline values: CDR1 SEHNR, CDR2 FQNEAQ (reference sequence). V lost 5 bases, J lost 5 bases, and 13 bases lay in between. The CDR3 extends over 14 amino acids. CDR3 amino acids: CASSGPGGHQPQHF. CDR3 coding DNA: TGTGCCAGCAGCGGCCCCGGGGGGCATCAGCCCCAGCATTTT.

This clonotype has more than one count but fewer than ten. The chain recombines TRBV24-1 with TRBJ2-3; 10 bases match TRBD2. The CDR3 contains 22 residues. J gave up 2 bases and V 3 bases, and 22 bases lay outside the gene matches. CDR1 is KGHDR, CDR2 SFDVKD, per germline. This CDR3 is CATSDRYSRTSGNINNTDTQYF. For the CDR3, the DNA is TGTGCCACCAGTGATCGATACAGTCGGACTAGCGGAAACATCAATAACACAGATACGCAGTATTTT.

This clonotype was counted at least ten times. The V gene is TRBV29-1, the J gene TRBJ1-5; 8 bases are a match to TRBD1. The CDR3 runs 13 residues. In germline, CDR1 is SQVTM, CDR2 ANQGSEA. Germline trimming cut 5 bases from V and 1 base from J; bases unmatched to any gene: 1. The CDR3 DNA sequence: TGCAGCGTTCGGACAGGGAGCAATCAGCCCCAGCATTTT. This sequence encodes CSVRTGSNQPQHF. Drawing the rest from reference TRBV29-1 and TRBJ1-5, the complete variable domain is SAVISQKPSRDICQRGTSLTIQCQVDSQVTMMFWYRQQPGQSLTLIATANQGSEATYESGFVIDKFPISRPNLTFSTLTVSNMSPEDSSIYLCSVRTGSNQPQHFGDGTRLSIL.

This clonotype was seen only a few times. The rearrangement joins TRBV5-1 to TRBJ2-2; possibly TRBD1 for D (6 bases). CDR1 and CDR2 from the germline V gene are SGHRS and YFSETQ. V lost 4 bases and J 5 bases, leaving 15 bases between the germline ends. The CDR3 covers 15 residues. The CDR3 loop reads CASSVDSHGTGELFF. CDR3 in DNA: TGCGCCAGCAGCGTGGACAGCCACGGGACCGGGGAGCTGTTTTTT. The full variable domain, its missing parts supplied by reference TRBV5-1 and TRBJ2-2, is KAGVTQTPRYLIKTRGQQVTLSCSPISGHRSVSWYQQTPGQGLQFLFEYFSETQRNKGNFPGRFSGRQFSNSRSEMNVSTLELGDSALYLCASSVDSHGTGELFFGEGSRLTVL.

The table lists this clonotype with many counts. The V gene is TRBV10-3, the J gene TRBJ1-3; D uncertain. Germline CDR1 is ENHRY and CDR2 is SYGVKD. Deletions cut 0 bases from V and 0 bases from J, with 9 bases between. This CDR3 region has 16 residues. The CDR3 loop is CAISESSHSSGNTIYF. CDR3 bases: TGTGCCATCAGTGAGTCGAGCCACAGCTCTGGAAACACCATATATTTT.